A single sample is the source of the 25 T cell receptor beta chains below, sequenced in a study of blood T cell repertoires in COVID-19. Clones were sequenced by immunoSEQ multiplex PCR, and TCRdb holds only the in-frame ones, with some missing. In the table there are about 310,000 clones, about nine tenths of which are singletons. The specimen sequenced was peripheral blood. The receptor set was obtained from a middle-aged man with active or convalescent COVID-19.

This clone is a singleton in its sample. This chain joins TRBV29-1 and TRBJ2-2, with 7 bases identical to TRBD2. V was clipped by 6 bases and J by 7 bases; unmatched bases: 14. The CDR3 has 15 residues. Germline assignment: CDR1 SQVTM and CDR2 ANQGSEA. The CDR3 loop is CSVSPGGGVGGELFF. CDR3 coding DNA: TGCAGCGTCTCCCCCGGGGGAGGGGTCGGCGGGGAGCTGTTTTTT.

The chain combines TRBV5-6 with TRBJ1-4; D is undetermined. The CDR3 sequence is 14 residues long. Looked up from germline, CDR1 is SGHDT and CDR2 is YYEEEE. Trimming removed 0 bases at V and 6 bases at J, with 9 bases between. The CDR3 sequence: CASSLVGDDEKLFF. DNA of the CDR3: TGTGCCAGCAGCTTGGTGGGAGATGATGAAAAACTGTTTTTT.

V is TRBV4-3 and J is TRBJ2-3; D is ambiguous. Germline V gene sequence: CDR1 LGHNA, CDR2 YSLEER. Trimming shortened V by 0 bases and J by 1 base, and 5 bases separated the two germline ends. The CDR3 loop spans 14 amino acids. CDR3 coding DNA: TGCGCCAGCAGCCAAGATCAGGGCACAGATACGCAGTATTTT. As protein: CASSQDQGTDTQYF.

The chain employs TRBV18 and TRBJ1-6; no reliable D call. This CDR3 has 17 residues. The V and J ends lost 3 bases and 7 bases respectively, with 19 bases between them. The germline V gene encodes CDR1 KGHSH and CDR2 LQKENI. CDR3 region: CASSPLAGRIGNSPLHF. The DNA for the CDR3 is TGTGCCAGCTCACCCCTAGCGGGTCGAATCGGGAATTCACCCCTCCACTTT.

The chain combines TRBV19 with TRBJ1-5; 10 bases are a match to TRBD1. This CDR3 spans 17 amino acids. The V and J ends lost 4 bases and 3 bases, in that order; junction bases with no gene match: 9. From germline, CDR1 is LNHDA and CDR2 SQIVND (reference sequence). The CDR3 region has the DNA TGTGCCAGTAGTAGACAGGGGGCGCAGGCCCTCAATCAGCCCCAGCATTTT. Its translation is CASSRQGAQALNQPQHF.

V is TRBV5-6 and J is TRBJ1-1, with D possibly TRBD1 on 6 matching bases. Trimming pared 1 base from V and 8 bases from J, leaving 18 bases between. The germline CDR1 and CDR2 sequences are SGHDT and YYEEEE. This CDR3 is built from 15 residues. In nucleotides, the CDR3 is TGTGCCAGCAGCTTGCTAAGCCGGGACAATCGGGAAGCTTTCTTT. As protein: CASSLLSRDNREAFF.

The rearrangement links TRBV4-1 to TRBJ1-1, with a possible D match to TRBD1 (6 bases). The V end lost 2 bases, the J end lost 3 bases, and 16 bases lay between the germline ends. The germline gives CDR1 MGHRA, CDR2 YSYEKL. The CDR3 runs to 16 residues. CDR3 coding DNA: TGCGCCAGCAGCCAACCAGGGGCTCTGCTAGACACTGAAGCTTTCTTT. Residues: CASSQPGALLDTEAFF.

V and J are TRBV2 and TRBJ2-5; maybe TRBD2 (6 bases). Germline CDR1 and CDR2: SNHLY and FYNNEI. V gave up 9 bases and J gave up 7 bases, with 15 bases separating them. This CDR3 is built from 12 residues. CDR3 protein: CASSSGVVTQYF. The CDR3 DNA reads TGTGCCAGTTCCTCGGGGGTGGTGACCCAGTACTTC.

V usage is TRBV7-2 and J usage is TRBJ1-2, with D possibly matching TRBD1 (5 bases). The CDR3 is 13 residues long. Looked up from germline, CDR1 is SGHTA and CDR2 is FQGNSA. Trimming took off 5 bases at V and 5 bases at J, with 12 bases between the two ends. In nucleotides, the CDR3 is TGTGCCAGCAGCGCGGGACGTTCGTATGGCTACACCTTC. This codes for CASSAGRSYGYTF.

The chain combines TRBV7-3 with TRBJ2-3, with TRBD1 identical over 8 bases. This CDR3 contains 17 residues. The germline CDR1 and CDR2 sequences are SGHTA and FQGTGA. J lost 4 bases, V lost 4 bases, and 13 bases had no gene match. The CDR3: CASSSNNQGAKADTQYF. The DNA of the CDR3 is TGTGCCAGCAGCTCTAATAATCAGGGGGCAAAGGCAGATACGCAGTATTTT.

The V gene is TRBV5-5, the J gene TRBJ2-3; D not resolved. Trimming left V 4 bases short and J 6 bases short, with 15 bases between. This CDR3 has 14 amino acids. In germline, CDR1 is SGHKS, CDR2 YYEKEE (reference sequence). The CDR3 bases are TGTGCCAGCAGCCAGGAATCCATGGCGGATACGCAGTATTTT. This encodes CASSQESMADTQYF.

The V and J genes are TRBV28 and TRBJ2-1, with a tentative D call TRBD1 (6 bases). Germline V CDR1 and CDR2: MDHEN, SYDVKM. The CDR3 spans 14 residues. V was clipped by 5 bases and J by 2 bases, with 10 bases between them. CDR3: CASSQGQAYNEQFF. For the CDR3, the DNA is TGTGCCAGCAGTCAGGGGCAGGCCTACAATGAGCAGTTCTTC.

This clone was seen a few times. The CDR3 DNA follows: TGTGCCAGCAGTTTACACTCACAGGGGGCTGGTAATGGCTACACCTTC. Translating gives CASSLHSQGAGNGYTF. V is TRBV6-5 and J is TRBJ1-2; 9 bases match TRBD1. This CDR3 is 16 amino acids long. From germline, CDR1 is MNHEY and CDR2 SVGAGI. V was pared by 4 bases and J by 6 bases, with 12 bases of the junction left unmatched.

The chain has TRBV6-5 and TRBJ1-2, with a tentative D call TRBD1 (5 bases). V lost 1 base to trimming and J lost 6 bases, with 12 bases between them. The CDR3 runs 14 residues. Germline V gives CDR1 MNHEY, CDR2 SVGAGI. CDR3 protein: CASSYLGEVDGYTF. In DNA, the CDR3 is TGTGCCAGCAGTTACTTAGGGGAGGTGGATGGCTACACCTTC.

This clone was observed a single time. The gene calls are TRBV9 and TRBJ2-1; D is unclear. Germline-derived CDR1 and CDR2 are SGDLS and YYNGEE. Deletions cut 3 bases from V and 7 bases from J, with 8 bases between. There are 12 residues in the CDR3. The DNA of the CDR3 is TGTGCCAGCAGCGCGCAGTGGAATGAGCAGTTCTTC. Translation gives CASSAQWNEQFF.

The V and J genes are TRBV5-4 and TRBJ2-1, with 9 bases lining up with TRBD2. This CDR3 has 15 residues. With 0 bases clipped from V and 9 bases from J, the junction kept 7 bases outside the gene matches. Looked up from germline, CDR1 is SGHNT and CDR2 is YYREEE (reference sequence). The CDR3 here is CASSLAGLAGSEQFF. DNA of the CDR3: TGTGCCAGCAGCTTGGCCGGGCTAGCGGGAAGTGAGCAGTTCTTC.

The gene calls are TRBV12-3 or TRBV12-4 and TRBJ2-5, with 8 bases aligning to TRBD2. The V gene end was trimmed by 6 bases and the J gene end by 4 bases; junction bases not matched to a gene: 4. The CDR3 is 13 amino acids. CDR3 amino acids: CASSGGGRETQYF. As DNA, the CDR3 is TGTGCCAGCAGCGGGGGGGGTCGAGAGACCCAGTACTTC.

The genes are TRBV3-1 (or the pseudogene TRBV3-2) and TRBJ2-1; possible D gene TRBD1, 5 bases. Germline V gene lookup returns CDR1 LGHDT and CDR2 YNNKEL (reference sequence). Trimming removed 0 bases from V and 4 bases from J, with 10 bases in between. CDR3 length equals 15 residues. The CDR3 nucleotides read TGTGCCAGCAGCCAAGATCCGACAGAATACAATGAGCAGTTCTTC. It translates to CASSQDPTEYNEQFF.

This clone was counted a single time. The chain employs TRBV28 and TRBJ1-4, with TRBD1 matching over 8 bases. CDR1 is MDHEN and CDR2 is SYDVKM in the germline V gene. With 4 bases clipped from V and 5 bases from J, the junction kept 6 bases outside the gene matches. This CDR3 is built from 15 residues. This chain's CDR3 is CASSSTGDENEKLFF. The CDR3 bases are TGTGCCAGCAGTTCGACAGGGGACGAAAATGAAAAACTGTTTTTT.

The chain couples TRBV12-5 to TRBJ2-1, with TRBD2 matching 7 bases. V trimming: 1 base; J trimming: 9 bases; junction bases outside the gene matches: 9. The germline V gene has CDR1 LGHNT and CDR2 FRNRAP. The CDR3 runs 15 residues. The CDR3 coding sequence is TGTGCTAGTGGTTTGGGGCTAGCGGCGTCCAGTGAGCAGTTCTTC. This sequence encodes CASGLGLAASSEQFF.

The rearrangement joins TRBV28 to TRBJ2-6, with D unclear. Trimming stripped 3 bases from V and 4 bases from J, with 4 bases between. This CDR3 comprises 13 residues. Germline V gives CDR1 MDHEN, CDR2 SYDVKM. CDR3 residues: CASSFQGANVLTF. The CDR3 nucleotides are TGTGCCAGCAGTTTCCAAGGGGCCAACGTCCTGACTTTC.

The chain joins TRBV2 to TRBJ1-1; no definite D call. The germline CDR1 and CDR2 sequences are SNHLY and FYNNEI. The CDR3 contains 12 residues. The V end lost 0 bases, the J end lost 9 bases, and 8 bases lay between the germline ends. CDR3 nucleotide sequence: TGTGCCAGCAGTGAAGCGAGGGAAAAAGCTTTCTTT. Translation: CASSEAREKAFF.

This sequence joins TRBV19 and TRBJ2-5, with 11 positions matching TRBD1. Germline V gene sequence: CDR1 LNHDA, CDR2 SQIVND (reference sequence). V shed 5 bases, J shed 7 bases, and the junction held 3 bases outside the gene matches. CDR3 length: 13 amino acids. The CDR3 region is CASSGQGAGTQYF. The CDR3 DNA follows: TGTGCCAGTAGTGGACAGGGGGCAGGGACCCAGTACTTC.

V and J are TRBV15 and TRBJ2-1; a possible D gene is TRBD1 (5 bases). Germline CDR1 and CDR2: LNHNV and YYDKDF (reference sequence). The CDR3 contains 13 residues. V lost 5 bases, J lost 4 bases, and 9 bases lay in between. CDR3 in amino acids: CATSLDSYNEQFF. Written as DNA, the CDR3 is TGTGCCACCAGCTTAGACAGTTACAATGAGCAGTTCTTC.

V is TRBV5-1 and J is TRBJ1-1; D is unresolved. The CDR3 is 16 amino acids. V was pared by 7 bases and J by 3 bases, with 22 bases between. Germline CDR1 is SGHRS and CDR2 is YFSETQ. The CDR3 is CASGARVTPWDTEAFF. The CDR3 nucleotides read TGCGCCAGCGGAGCCCGAGTCACTCCGTGGGACACTGAAGCTTTCTTT. Based on the CDR3 plus reference TRBV5-1 and TRBJ1-1, the full variable domain is KAGVTQTPRYLIKTRGQQVTLSCSPISGHRSVSWYQQTPGQGLQFLFEYFSETQRNKGNFPGRFSGRQFSNSRSEMNVSTLELGDSALYLCASGARVTPWDTEAFFGQGTRLTVV.